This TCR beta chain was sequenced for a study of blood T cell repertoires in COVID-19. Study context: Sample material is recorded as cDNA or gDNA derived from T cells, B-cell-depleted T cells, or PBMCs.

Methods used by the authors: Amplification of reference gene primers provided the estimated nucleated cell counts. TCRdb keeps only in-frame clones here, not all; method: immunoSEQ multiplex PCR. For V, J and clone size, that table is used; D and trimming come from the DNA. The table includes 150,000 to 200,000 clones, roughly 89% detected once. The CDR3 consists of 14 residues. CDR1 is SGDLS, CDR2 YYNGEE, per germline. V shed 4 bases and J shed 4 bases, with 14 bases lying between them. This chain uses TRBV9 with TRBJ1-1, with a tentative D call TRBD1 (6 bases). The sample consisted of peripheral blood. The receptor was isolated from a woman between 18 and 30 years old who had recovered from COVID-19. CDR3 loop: CASSRGGGITEAFF. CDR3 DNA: TGTGCCAGCAGCCGGGGAGGGGGAATCACTGAAGCTTTCTTT.